These 25 T cell receptor beta chains originate from one sample sequenced in a study of T cell responses to AZD1222 COVID-19 vaccine. Only in-frame clones appear in the TCRdb table, and some are missing; sequencing was by immunoSEQ multiplex PCR. The data contain about 92,000 clones, around 89% of them singletons. The sample was peripheral blood, taken on day 0 of AZD1222 vaccination. The receptors here all came from an adult in good health.

The chain has TRBV29-1 and TRBJ1-2; D is perhaps TRBD1 (5 bases). Germline V gives CDR1 SQVTM, CDR2 ANQGSEA. There are 14 residues in the CDR3. V shed 6 bases and J shed 9 bases, with 23 bases lying between them. The CDR3 DNA reads as TGCAGCGTCGGATGGTCGGGGGAACACGGGAGCTACACCTTC. Its protein is CSVGWSGEHGSYTF. The full variable domain, with the rest looked up from reference TRBV29-1 and TRBJ1-2, is SAVISQKPSRDICQRGTSLTIQCQVDSQVTMMFWYRQQPGQSLTLIATANQGSEATYESGFVIDKFPISRPNLTFSTLTVSNMSPEDSSIYLCSVGWSGEHGSYTFGSGTRLTVV.

This chain uses TRBV2 with TRBJ2-3; D not resolved. Germline CDR1 SNHLY, CDR2 FYNNEI. The CDR3 is 14 amino acids. V lost 7 bases and J lost 2, with 13 bases in between. The CDR3 DNA reads as TGTGCCAGCATCGACGGATCCTACACAGATACGCAGTATTTT. Its translation: CASIDGSYTDTQYF. Based on the CDR3 plus reference TRBV2 and TRBJ2-3, the full variable domain is EPEVTQTPSHQVTQMGQEVILRCVPISNHLYFYWYRQILGQKVEFLVSFYNNEISEKSEIFDDQFSVERPDGSNFTLKIRSTKLEDSAMYFCASIDGSYTDTQYFGPGTRLTVL.

This clone is labeled medium-sized. The rearrangement joins TRBV6-4 to TRBJ1-1, with D maybe TRBD1 (5 bases). This CDR3 is 11 amino acids long. Trimming removed 6 bases at V and 6 bases at J, with 8 bases between. Germline V gene lookup returns CDR1 MRHNA and CDR2 SNTAGT. The CDR3 loop reads CASRKGSEAFF. DNA for the CDR3: TGTGCCAGCAGAAAGGGGTCTGAAGCTTTCTTT.

This clone was recorded once. The rearrangement links TRBV19 to TRBJ2-7, with 10 bases that match TRBD1. The CDR3 has 15 residues. Germline CDR1 is LNHDA and CDR2 is SQIVND (reference sequence). Losses at the gene ends were 4 bases for V and 4 bases for J; bases not matched to a gene: 7. The CDR3 loop reads CASSTRDRGSYEQYF. CDR3 nucleotide sequence: TGTGCCAGTAGTACCCGGGACAGGGGCTCTTACGAGCAGTACTTC.

This clone has a handful of counts. The rearrangement links TRBV11-3 to TRBJ2-2; tentative D call: TRBD1 (6 bases). Trimming removed 4 bases from V and 4 bases from J, with 10 bases in between. Germline-derived CDR1 and CDR2 are SGHNT and YENEEA. The CDR3 has 14 amino acids. The CDR3 DNA reads as TGTGCCAGCAGCTCACAGGGCGCCACCGGGGAGCTGTTTTTT. This gives the protein CASSSQGATGELFF.

The chain is built from TRBV12-3 or TRBV12-4 and TRBJ2-3; D unresolved. The CDR3 loop spans 13 amino acids. V was pared by 1 base and J by 11 bases, with 13 bases between. The CDR3 protein is CASSLGVVGWQYF. In nucleotides, the CDR3 is TGTGCCAGCAGTTTAGGGGTGGTCGGGTGGCAGTATTTT.

This clone came up a few times. The CDR3 coding sequence is TGTGCCAGCAGTGTGGAGCCCGGGGAGCTGTTTTTT. It encodes CASSVEPGELFF. The rearrangement links TRBV2 to TRBJ2-2; D is uncertain. Germline V gene data show CDR1 as SNHLY and CDR2 as FYNNEI. CDR3 length: 12 amino acids. V dropped 4 bases and J dropped 6 bases, with 6 bases sitting between them.

The chain uses TRBV25-1 and TRBJ2-3, with D perhaps TRBD1 (5 bases). V lost 8 bases and J lost 2, with 11 bases in between. Germline values: CDR1 MGHDK, CDR2 SYGVNS. This CDR3 is built from 13 residues. The CDR3 loop is CASLDTFTDTQYF. DNA of the CDR3: TGTGCCAGCCTGGACACCTTCACAGATACGCAGTATTTT.

The chain is built from TRBV29-1 and TRBJ2-2; D may be TRBD2 (5 bases). The CDR3 runs to 16 residues. Germline values: CDR1 SQVTM, CDR2 ANQGSEA. V lost 2 bases and J lost 2, with 15 bases in between. CDR3 sequence: CSVEPLLGVNTGELFF. DNA for the CDR3: TGCAGCGTTGAACCTCTTCTCGGGGTTAACACCGGGGAGCTGTTTTTT.

The chain recombines TRBV18 with TRBJ1-5; no reliable D call. This CDR3 contains 14 residues. Trimming removed 4 bases from V and 1 base from J, with 8 bases in between. Germline values: CDR1 KGHSH, CDR2 LQKENI. CDR3 region: CASSHSGSNQPQHF. The CDR3 DNA reads as TGTGCCAGCTCACATTCGGGAAGCAATCAGCCCCAGCATTTT.

The V call is TRBV5-5, the J call TRBJ1-4, with TRBD1 matching 7 bases. Trimming at V came to 4 bases and at J to 8 bases, leaving 26 bases not matched to a gene. Germline values: CDR1 SGHKS, CDR2 YYEKEE (reference sequence). The CDR3 runs 20 residues. Here the CDR3 reads CASSPGRGPRPSSRSEKLFF. CDR3 coding DNA: TGTGCCAGCAGCCCAGGAAGGGGGCCAAGACCCTCTTCGCGTAGCGAAAAACTGTTTTTT.

This chain uses TRBV7-6 with TRBJ1-4; no reliable D call. The CDR3 is 15 amino acids. CDR1 and CDR2 (germline): SGHVS, FNYEAQ. Trimming removed 5 bases at V and 4 bases at J, with 14 bases between. Here the CDR3 reads CASSPSSPRNEKLFF. CDR3 bases: TGTGCCAGCAGCCCGTCCAGTCCCCGTAATGAAAAACTGTTTTTT.

This clone was observed a single time. The chain carries TRBV29-1 and TRBJ1-2, with D unresolved. V lost 2 bases to trimming and J lost 2 bases, with 15 bases between them. The germline V gene has CDR1 SQVTM and CDR2 ANQGSEA. CDR3 length: 15 amino acids. The CDR3 is CSVEQASPPNYGYTF. DNA of the CDR3: TGCAGCGTTGAACAGGCCAGCCCTCCAAACTATGGCTACACCTTC.

The V gene is TRBV18, the J gene TRBJ2-2; D call uncertain. Deletions cut 0 bases from V and 2 bases from J, with 10 bases between. Per the germline V gene, CDR1 is KGHSH and CDR2 is LQKENI. The CDR3 extends over 16 amino acids. The CDR3 here is CASSPPVLLNTGELFF. CDR3 nucleotide sequence: TGTGCCAGCTCACCACCGGTCCTTCTAAACACCGGGGAGCTGTTTTTT.

The J gene is TRBJ1-4, the V gene TRBV10-3, with a weak D call TRBD1 (6 bases). This CDR3 spans 16 amino acids. V dropped 6 bases and J dropped 4 bases, with 18 bases sitting between them. Germline V lookup: CDR1 ENHRY, CDR2 SYGVKD. CDR3 residues: CAISAGQPSFNEKLFF. The CDR3 nucleotides are TGTGCCATCAGCGCTGGACAGCCATCCTTTAATGAAAAACTGTTTTTT.

The chain joins TRBV29-1 to TRBJ2-1, with D perhaps TRBD2 (6 bases). Trimming took 7 bases from V and 0 from J, leaving 19 bases between them. The CDR3 loop spans 16 amino acids. Germline CDR1 is SQVTM and CDR2 is ANQGSEA. DNA of the CDR3: TGCAGCGCTGAGGGCTGGGGACTGAGCTCCTACAATGAGCAGTTCTTC. Translated, it gives CSAEGWGLSSYNEQFF.

V usage is TRBV12-3 or TRBV12-4 and J usage is TRBJ1-6; D is ambiguous. With 4 bases removed from V and 10 bases from J, the gap between germline ends came to 8 bases. The CDR3 sequence is 12 residues long. This chain's CDR3 is CASSYPGSPLHF. DNA for the CDR3: TGTGCCAGCAGTTACCCGGGGTCACCCCTCCACTTT.

This chain connects TRBV6-2 or TRBV6-3 to TRBJ2-1; tentatively, D is TRBD2 (6 bases). There are 16 residues in the CDR3. V was shortened by 4 bases and J by 1 base, with 14 bases between the two germline ends. Germline V gives CDR1 MNHEY, CDR2 SVGEGT. CDR3 loop: CASSSDRGNSYNEQFF. The DNA for the CDR3 is TGTGCCAGCAGTTCCGACCGGGGGAATTCCTACAATGAGCAGTTCTTC.

The chain carries TRBV12-3 or TRBV12-4 and TRBJ2-7; D unclear. The CDR3 sequence is 12 residues long. Deletions cut 6 bases from V and 5 bases from J, with 11 bases between. The CDR3 is CASSPKRHEQYF. The CDR3 nucleotides are TGTGCCAGCAGCCCCAAAAGGCACGAGCAGTACTTC.

The genes are TRBV6-5 and TRBJ1-6; 7 nucleotides agree with TRBD1. In germline, CDR1 is MNHEY, CDR2 SVGAGI. V shed 2 bases and J 6 bases; nucleotides not matched to a gene: 7. The CDR3 is 16 residues long. The CDR3 DNA sequence: TGTGCCAGCAGTTACACGAGGGGACAGACTAATTCACCCCTCCACTTT. Translated: CASSYTRGQTNSPLHF.

The chain joins TRBV6-2 or TRBV6-3 to TRBJ2-7, with D uncertain. This CDR3 has 15 residues. Between the trimmed V and J ends, which lost 5 bases and 0 bases, there was a span of 14 bases. The germline CDR1 and CDR2 sequences are MNHEY and SVGEGT. This chain's CDR3 is CASSRLGGNSYEQYF. CDR3 nucleotides: TGTGCCAGCAGTCGACTGGGCGGAAACTCCTACGAGCAGTACTTC.

The V call is TRBV7-2, the J call TRBJ1-6; 7 bases map to TRBD1. With 5 bases clipped from V and 10 bases from J, the junction kept 20 bases outside the gene matches. The CDR3 consists of 18 residues. Per the germline V gene, CDR1 is SGHTA and CDR2 is FQGNSA. CDR3 DNA: TGTGCCAGCAGCCCGCGCTGGGGGAGAGTCGACAGGGACTCACCCCTCCACTTT. It specifies CASSPRWGRVDRDSPLHF. Using reference TRBV7-2 and TRBJ1-6 for the parts outside the CDR3, the full variable domain is GAGVSQSPSNKVTEKGKDVELRCDPISGHTALYWYRQSLGQGLEFLIYFQGNSAPDKSGLPSDRFSAERTGGSVSTLTIQRTQQEDSAVYLCASSPRWGRVDRDSPLHFGNGTRLTVT.

V is TRBV5-4 and J is TRBJ1-6; D gene unclear. Trimming removed 4 bases at V and 7 bases at J, with 9 bases between. CDR3 size: 13 residues. Germline values: CDR1 SGHNT, CDR2 YYREEE (reference sequence). The CDR3 here is CASSPDRNSPLHF. For the CDR3, the DNA is TGTGCCAGCAGCCCGGATAGGAATTCACCCCTCCACTTT.

The V gene is TRBV4-2, the J gene TRBJ2-6; D perhaps matches TRBD1 (6 bases). From germline, CDR1 is LGHNA and CDR2 YNFKEQ. This CDR3 comprises 15 residues. The V end was cut by 4 bases, the J end by 7 bases, with 14 bases between. The CDR3 coding sequence is TGTGCCAGCAGCCCACAGGGCAGAAGCGCCAACGTCCTGACTTTC. It is translated as CASSPQGRSANVLTF.

V gene TRBV3-1 (or the pseudogene TRBV3-2) combines with J gene TRBJ2-1; TRBD2 matches at 15 bases. Per the germline V gene, CDR1 is LGHDT and CDR2 is YNNKEL (reference sequence). V lost 4 bases and J lost 7; bases outside the gene matches: 5. The CDR3 spans 16 residues. The CDR3 sequence: CASSPWTSGGVNEQFF. The CDR3 bases are TGTGCCAGCAGCCCTTGGACTAGCGGGGGGGTAAATGAGCAGTTCTTC.